The 9 T cell receptor beta chains below come from one sample, sequenced in a study of cytomegalovirus exposure and HLA in healthy donors. PCR employed 60 Vbeta and 13 Jbeta primers. The repertoire was sequenced with immunoSEQ multiplex PCR; TCRdb's copy has only in-frame clones and lacks some. Of under 110,000 clones in the sample, about 75% are singletons; the top ten hold more than 2%. The sample consisted of PBMCs. The receptors originated from a middle-aged man in good health and CMV-seronegative.

The chain recombines TRBV5-1 with TRBJ2-5; TRBD1 matches at 7 bases. Germline V gene sequence: CDR1 SGHRS, CDR2 YFSETQ. This CDR3 is built from 14 residues. The V gene end was trimmed by 3 bases and the J gene end by 3 bases; junction bases not matched to a gene: 5. CDR3 region: CASSSQGQKETQYF. The CDR3 DNA sequence: TGCGCCAGCAGCTCCCAGGGACAGAAAGAGACCCAGTACTTC.

This chain links TRBV9 with TRBJ2-5; D gene ambiguous. Germline V gives CDR1 SGDLS, CDR2 YYNGEE. Trimming stripped 0 bases from V and 3 bases from J, with 9 bases between. The CDR3 spans 14 residues. The CDR3 coding sequence is TGTGCCAGCAGCGTAGGCGGTAGTAAAGAGACCCAGTACTTC. This codes for CASSVGGSKETQYF.

The rearrangement links TRBV11-3 to TRBJ2-1, with TRBD1 identical over 9 bases. V was pared by 4 bases and J by 11 bases, with 9 bases of the junction left unmatched. The CDR3 sequence is 14 residues long. Per germline, CDR1 SGHNT and CDR2 YENEEA. CDR3 nucleotide sequence: TGTGCCAGCAGCTCGGGGACAGGGAGAACTAAGCAGTTCTTC. As protein: CASSSGTGRTKQFF.

The J gene is TRBJ2-1, the V gene TRBV5-1; 7 nucleotides align to TRBD1. Germline V CDR1 and CDR2: SGHRS, YFSETQ. The CDR3 runs 15 residues. The V and J ends lost 1 base and 5 bases, in that order; junction bases with no gene match: 6. The CDR3: CASSLMDRRNNEQFF. CDR3 in DNA: TGCGCCAGCAGCTTGATGGACAGGAGGAACAATGAGCAGTTCTTC. Variable domain in full (rest from reference TRBV5-1 and TRBJ2-1): KAGVTQTPRYLIKTRGQQVTLSCSPISGHRSVSWYQQTPGQGLQFLFEYFSETQRNKGNFPGRFSGRQFSNSRSEMNVSTLELGDSALYLCASSLMDRRNNEQFFGPGTRLTVL.

This clone turned up a few times. This chain links TRBV5-4 with TRBJ1-2; tentative D call: TRBD1 (5 bases). CDR3 size: 15 residues. Between the trimmed V and J ends, which lost 2 bases and 3 bases, there was a span of 14 bases. Germline CDR1 and CDR2: SGHNT and YYREEE (reference sequence). The CDR3 loop is CASSFSAGKDYGYTF. For the CDR3, the DNA is TGTGCCAGCAGCTTTTCGGCAGGGAAAGACTATGGCTACACCTTC.

CDR3 DNA: TGTGCCAGCAGTTACCCGGGGCTAGCGGATGACAATGAGCAGTTCTTC. Its protein product is CASSYPGLADDNEQFF. The gene calls are TRBV6-6 and TRBJ2-1, with 7 bases lining up with TRBD2. Germline assignment: CDR1 MNHNY and CDR2 SVGAGI (reference sequence). The V segment lost 2 bases and the J segment 5 bases; nucleotides outside the gene matches: 9. The CDR3 spans 16 residues.

V usage is TRBV7-8 and J usage is TRBJ2-5; TRBD1 is a possible D gene (5 bases). The V end was cut by 5 bases, the J end by 2 bases, with 12 bases between. Germline V gives CDR1 SGHVS, CDR2 FQNEAQ. The CDR3 has 14 residues. The CDR3 region is CASSRGRVQETQYF. In nucleotides, the CDR3 is TGTGCCAGCAGCCGCGGCAGGGTACAAGAGACCCAGTACTTC. The entire variable domain, with the rest obtained from reference TRBV7-8 and TRBJ2-5, is as follows: GAGVSQSPRYKVAKRGQDVALRCDPISGHVSLFWYQQALGQGPEFLTYFQNEAQLDKSGLPSDRFFAERPEGSVSTLKIQRTQQEDSAVYLCASSRGRVQETQYFGPGTRLLVL.

In regard to this clone: This sample includes further DNA sequences coding for the same CDR3. The CDR3 sequence: CASSPVAGGTYNEQFF. CDR3 sequence (DNA): TGTGCCAGCAGCCCAGTAGCGGGGGGGACCTACAATGAGCAGTTCTTC. This chain uses TRBV11-2 with TRBJ2-1, with 11 bases that match TRBD2. Germline V gene sequence: CDR1 SGHAT, CDR2 FQNNGV. This CDR3 contains 16 residues. Trimming took 5 bases from V and 2 from J; bases not matched to a gene: 5.

The rearrangement links TRBV5-4 to TRBJ1-2; the D gene is possibly TRBD1 (5 bases). Germline assignment: CDR1 SGHNT and CDR2 YYREEE (reference sequence). The CDR3 has 13 amino acids. V gave up 4 bases and J gave up 5 bases, with 12 bases separating them. The CDR3, as DNA: TGTGCCAGCAGCACGGATGGGGGGTATGGCTACACCTTC. This encodes CASSTDGGYGYTF. Based on the CDR3 plus reference TRBV5-4 and TRBJ1-2, the full variable domain is ETGVTQSPTHLIKTRGQQVTLRCSSQSGHNTVSWYQQALGQGPQFIFQYYREEENGRGNFPPRFSGLQFPNYSSELNVNALELDDSALYLCASSTDGGYGYTFGSGTRLTVV.